This T cell receptor beta chain emerged from a study of T cell repertoires in cytomegalovirus infection. Trimming cost V 2 bases and J 4 bases; bases outside gene matches: 2. Germline V gene data show CDR1 as SGHNT and CDR2 as YYREEE (reference sequence). There are 13 residues in the CDR3. A single record per CDR3 protein comes from TCRdb applying MiXCR to the reads. The data show fewer than 700,000 distinct CDR3 sequences, 24% seen once. On this clonotype: A much larger clone sits a single nucleotide away, making a read error possible.

V usage is TRBV5-4 and J usage is TRBJ2-5; 7 bases match TRBD1. This receptor was taken from a human donor in good health (CMV status not recorded). Some clones in this sample may be carry-over from other donors' samples. Sequenced input: CD8+ T cells from PBMCs. CDR3 DNA: TGTGCCAGCAGCTTTAACAGGGGAGAGACCCAGTACTTC. Its protein product is CASSFNRGETQYF.